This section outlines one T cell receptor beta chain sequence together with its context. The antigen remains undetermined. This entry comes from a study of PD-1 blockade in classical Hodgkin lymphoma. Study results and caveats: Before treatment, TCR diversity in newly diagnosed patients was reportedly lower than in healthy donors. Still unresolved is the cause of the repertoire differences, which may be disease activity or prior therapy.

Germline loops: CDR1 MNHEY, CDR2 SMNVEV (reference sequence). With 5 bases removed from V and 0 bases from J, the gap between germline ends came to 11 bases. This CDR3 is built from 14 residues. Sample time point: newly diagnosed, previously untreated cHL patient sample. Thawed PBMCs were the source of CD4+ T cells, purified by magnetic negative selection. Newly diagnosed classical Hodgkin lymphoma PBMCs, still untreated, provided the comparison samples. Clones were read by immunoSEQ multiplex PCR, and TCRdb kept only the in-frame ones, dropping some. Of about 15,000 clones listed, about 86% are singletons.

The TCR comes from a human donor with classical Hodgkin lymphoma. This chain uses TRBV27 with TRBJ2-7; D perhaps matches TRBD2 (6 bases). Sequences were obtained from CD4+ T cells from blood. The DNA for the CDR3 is TGTGCCAGCAGTCCCCGACTAGGCTCCTACGAGCAGTACTTC. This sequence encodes CASSPRLGSYEQYF.